The clone carrying this TCR beta chain has a handful of counts. As yet, its antigen is unknown. Preparation of the TCRbeta library involved a method that used unique molecular identifiers. TCRdb re-called the PCR reads with MiXCR, one entry per CDR3 protein. The sample lists roughly 340,000 distinct CDR3 sequences, about a sixth seen once, with roughly 40% in the top ten. The length of the CDR3 is 15 residues. Germline-derived CDR1 and CDR2 are SGHNT and YYREEE (reference sequence). The ends were cut back, 1 base at V and 2 bases at J, with 11 bases in the middle. This sample is part of a study of T-cell reconstitution after alpha-beta-depleted transplantation in children. Study-level findings and limits: Where alpha-beta T cells came from about two months after transplant was reportedly several hundred expanded graft clones.

The sequencing here drew on PBMCs, mostly from graft donor cells, taken 360 days after TCRalphabeta/CD19-depleted stem cell transplant. The V gene is TRBV5-4, the J gene TRBJ2-3; D gene unclear. This TCR was recovered from a male patient aged 2-15 years who had a stem cell transplant for acute lymphoblastic leukemia, so the T cells may come from the graft donor. Here the CDR3 reads CASSLQAAATDTQYF. As DNA, the CDR3 is TGTGCCAGCAGCTTGCAGGCGGCGGCCACAGATACGCAGTATTTT. The full variable domain, in which reference TRBV5-4 and TRBJ2-3 provide the parts outside the CDR3, is ETGVTQSPTHLIKTRGQQVTLRCSSQSGHNTVSWYQQALGQGPQFIFQYYREEENGRGNFPPRFSGLQFPNYSSELNVNALELDDSALYLCASSLQAAATDTQYFGPGTRLTVL.